This T cell receptor (beta chain) comes out of a study of shared clonotypes between healthy human individuals. The study, taken as a whole, reports: Only blood samples were collected, and tissue repertoires likely differ.

Splitting of each subset's genomic DNA was done evenly across several immunoSEQ plates. Around 30,000 T cell genomes (about 280 ng DNA) went into each PBMC replicate. Per the study methods: ImmunoSEQ gave junction-only sequences without quality scores, so filtering differed. The method was immunoSEQ multiplex PCR; TCRdb's version includes in-frame clones alone and lacks a portion of them. Clonal size and the V and J genes are those of that table, whereas D and trimming came from the DNA. The sample consists of 450,000 to 600,000 clones, 70% to 85% of them appearing once. As to this clone: Its antigen is still unknown. A much larger clone is a single base away; this may be a read error. The sample holds other DNA sequences that translate to the same CDR3.

The V gene's germline CDR1 is GTSNPN and CDR2 SVGIG (reference sequence). The CDR3 covers 17 residues. The sample was PBMCs. This receptor was taken from a woman aged 40-49 years in good health. Some clones in this sample may be carry-over from other donors' samples. The chain is built from TRBV30 and TRBJ1-5, with 12 bases lining up with TRBD1. The CDR3 nucleotides read TGTGCATGGAGTGCCCTCGGGGGACAGGGGGCGAGTCAGCCCCAGCATTTT. Translation: CAWSALGGQGASQPQHF.